One and the same sample provided the 16 T cell receptor beta chains below, sequenced in a study of CD8+ T cells in alopecia areata. Treatment noted: oral pan-JAK inhibitor, 5-10 mg twice daily. It was cDNA, reverse transcribed from extracted RNA, that served as the sequencing template. Sequencing used immunoSEQ multiplex PCR; TCRdb keeps in-frame clones, though not all of them. This sample has fewer than 150,000 clones; roughly 63% occur once, and the top ten carry roughly 30%. The specimen comprised CD8+ T cells sorted from blood, sampled at week 4, from a patient treated with tofacitinib. These receptors all stem from a human donor with alopecia areata.

The J gene is TRBJ2-5, the V gene TRBV29-1; D uncertain. CDR1 is SQVTM and CDR2 is ANQGSEA in the germline V gene. CDR3 size: 13 residues. V was pared by 4 bases and J by 0 bases, with 9 bases between. The CDR3 is CSVGGTHQETQYF. The CDR3, as DNA: TGCAGCGTTGGGGGTACCCACCAAGAGACCCAGTACTTC.

The rearrangement joins TRBV7-9 to TRBJ1-5; D is ambiguous. Germline CDR1 reads SEHNR; CDR2 reads FQNEAQ (reference sequence). V was cut by 4 bases and J by 4 bases, with 14 bases left in between. CDR3 length: 15 residues. Here the CDR3 reads CASSSSVQGNQPQHF. CDR3 bases: TGTGCCAGCAGCTCATCGGTGCAAGGAAATCAGCCCCAGCATTTT.

V is TRBV4-1 and J is TRBJ2-7; TRBD1 agrees at 7 bases. The CDR3 has 15 residues. CDR1 is MGHRA and CDR2 is YSYEKL in the germline V gene. The junction had 4 bases not matched to a gene; V was cut back by 0 bases and J by 2 bases. The CDR3 here is CASSQDGQDTYEQYF. DNA for the CDR3: TGCGCCAGCAGCCAAGACGGACAGGATACCTACGAGCAGTACTTC.

V is TRBV29-1 and J is TRBJ1-2, with D uncertain. Germline-derived CDR1 and CDR2 are SQVTM and ANQGSEA. Trimming pared 3 bases from V and 4 bases from J, leaving 15 bases between. This CDR3 has 14 amino acids. The CDR3 spells CSVEGDVFGYGYTF. Here the CDR3 DNA reads TGCAGCGTTGAGGGAGACGTTTTCGGCTATGGCTACACCTTC.

This clone was seen once. The V gene is TRBV11-2, the J gene TRBJ2-7, with D possibly matching TRBD1 (5 bases). Germline CDR1 SGHAT, CDR2 FQNNGV. The CDR3 spans 15 residues. V was cut by 7 bases and J by 3 bases, with 19 bases left in between. CDR3 bases: TGTGCCAGCAAATTAGGGGCAGGTCTAGACTACGAGCAGTACTTC. Its translation is CASKLGAGLDYEQYF.

V gene TRBV9 combines with J gene TRBJ2-3, with a weak D call TRBD2 (5 bases). V was trimmed by 0 bases and J by 5 bases, leaving 19 bases between them. This CDR3 is built from 17 residues. Germline lookup yields CDR1 SGDLS and CDR2 YYNGEE. CDR3 DNA sequence: TGTGCCAGCAGCGTAGATCCTTCGTTGGCACTAGGAGATACGCAGTATTTT. It is translated as CASSVDPSLALGDTQYF.

This clone was observed a few times. This chain joins TRBV29-1 and TRBJ2-1; TRBD2 agrees at 8 bases. Germline values: CDR1 SQVTM, CDR2 ANQGSEA. V shed 5 bases and J 4 bases; nucleotides not matched to a gene: 1. The CDR3 has 12 amino acids. The DNA for the CDR3 is TGCAGCGTTCGGGGGGGTTACAATGAGCAGTTCTTC. Translation gives CSVRGGYNEQFF.

The rearrangement joins TRBV30 to TRBJ1-5; D remains unclear. CDR1 is GTSNPN, CDR2 SVGIG, per germline (reference sequence). Trimming cost V 2 bases and J 4 bases, with 9 bases left between them. The CDR3 covers 13 residues. This chain's CDR3 is CAWSSDGNQPQHF. The CDR3 region has the DNA TGTGCCTGGAGTTCGGACGGAAATCAGCCCCAGCATTTT.

Notes on this clone: A junction boundary mismatches the germline segment, possibly from a read error. The J gene is TRBJ2-7, the V gene TRBV29-1, with 9 bases lining up with TRBD1. The CDR3 has 15 residues. Germline CDR1 reads SQVTM; CDR2 reads ANQGSEA. CDR3 residues: CNVEGKGQGGYEQYF. DNA of the CDR3: TGCAACGTTGAAGGGAAGGGACAGGGAGGCTACGAGCAGTACTTC.

The V gene is TRBV19, the J gene TRBJ1-6, with TRBD1 matching 8 bases. Germline trimming cut 10 bases from V and 10 bases from J; bases unmatched to any gene: 9. CDR3 length equals 13 residues. The germline V gene has CDR1 LNHDA and CDR2 SQIVND (reference sequence). The CDR3 bases are TGTGCCACCGCAACAGGGGGAAGCTCACCCCTCCACTTT. Protein sequence: CATATGGSSPLHF.

The V and J genes are TRBV27 and TRBJ1-5; the D is unclear. Germline V CDR1 and CDR2: MNHEY, SMNVEV (reference sequence). The length of the CDR3 is 14 residues. The ends were cut back, 3 bases at V and 6 bases at J, with 12 bases in the middle. Here the CDR3 DNA reads TGTGCCAGCAGTTTCTCGGGCGGAGGTCAGCCCCAGCATTTT. This encodes CASSFSGGGQPQHF.

This clone has more than one count but fewer than ten. This chain links TRBV5-5 with TRBJ1-3; D gene ambiguous. The V gene lost 4 bases and the J gene lost 2 bases, with 7 bases spanning the gap. The CDR3 sequence is 13 residues long. The germline CDR1 and CDR2 sequences are SGHKS and YYEKEE (reference sequence). CDR3 sequence: CASSPSPGNTIYF. In DNA form, the CDR3 reads TGTGCCAGCAGCCCCTCACCTGGAAACACCATATATTTT.

The genes are TRBV27 and TRBJ1-5; no clear D gene. The V end lost 4 bases, the J end lost 0 bases, and 7 bases lay between the germline ends. The CDR3 is 14 residues long. CDR1 and CDR2 (germline): MNHEY, SMNVEV (reference sequence). In DNA form, the CDR3 reads TGTGCCAGCAGTTCTGGGTATAGCAATCAGCCCCAGCATTTT. It codes for CASSSGYSNQPQHF.

The CDR3 sequence is CASSTTSGDTDTQYF. The DNA for the CDR3 is TGTGCCAGCAGTACGACTAGCGGGGACACAGATACGCAGTATTTT. The chain recombines TRBV2 with TRBJ2-3; TRBD2 matches 11 bases. Germline trimming cut 5 bases from V and 2 bases from J; bases unmatched to any gene: 3. The germline gives CDR1 SNHLY, CDR2 FYNNEI. This CDR3 is built from 15 residues. The entire variable domain, with the rest obtained from reference TRBV2 and TRBJ2-3, is as follows: EPEVTQTPSHQVTQMGQEVILRCVPISNHLYFYWYRQILGQKVEFLVSFYNNEISEKSEIFDDQFSVERPDGSNFTLKIRSTKLEDSAMYFCASSTTSGDTDTQYFGPGTRLTVL.

This chain joins TRBV2 and TRBJ2-4, with 8 bases fitting TRBD1. J lost 10 bases, V lost 4 bases, and 15 bases had no gene match. The germline CDR1 and CDR2 sequences are SNHLY and FYNNEI. This CDR3 contains 16 residues. CDR3 nucleotides: TGTGCCAGCAGTGTTCCCCGGACAGGGATGAACAGAATTCAGTACTTC. Protein: CASSVPRTGMNRIQYF.

This clone was detected a few times. V is TRBV6-1 and J is TRBJ2-7, with 8 bases that match TRBD1. CDR3 length equals 13 residues. Germline V gives CDR1 MNHNS, CDR2 SASEGT. Trimming at V came to 8 bases and at J to 6 bases, leaving 9 bases not matched to a gene. CDR3 amino acids: CASEQGEESEQYF. In DNA form, the CDR3 reads TGTGCCAGCGAACAGGGGGAGGAGAGCGAGCAGTACTTC.